The 21 T cell receptor beta chains below all came from one sample that was sequenced in a study of STAT5B mutations in CD4+ large granular lymphocyte leukemia. Generated by immunoSEQ multiplex PCR, the TCRdb table keeps only in-frame clones and is missing some. Found here are about 32,000 clones, around 67% of them singletons; the top ten hold roughly 2%. The sample consisted of CD4+ T cells from blood buffy coats. The source of these receptors is a human donor in good health.

The chain links TRBV6-6 to TRBJ1-6, with D unclear. Trimming left V 2 bases short and J 7 bases short, with 6 bases between. Looked up from germline, CDR1 is MNHNY and CDR2 is SVGAGI (reference sequence). The CDR3 extends over 13 amino acids. The DNA of the CDR3 is TGTGCCAGCAGTTACGGTCCGAATTCACCCCTCCACTTT. It codes for CASSYGPNSPLHF.

The chain carries TRBV19 and TRBJ1-2, with D possibly TRBD1 on 6 matching bases. CDR3 length: 14 residues. CDR1 and CDR2 from the germline V gene are LNHDA and SQIVND (reference sequence). V was pared by 4 bases and J by 5 bases, with 14 bases between. CDR3 sequence (DNA): TGTGCCAGTAGTAACAGGGAATGGAGATATGGCTACACCTTC. Translated, it gives CASSNREWRYGYTF.

This clone showed up just a few times. The chain is built from TRBV5-4 and TRBJ1-1; 7 bases map to TRBD1. Germline V gene data show CDR1 as SGHNT and CDR2 as YYREEE (reference sequence). V was pared by 2 bases and J by 5 bases, with 6 bases of the junction left unmatched. CDR3 length equals 14 residues. The DNA of the CDR3 is TGTGCCAGCAGCTTTACAGGGGTAATTACTGAAGCTTTCTTT. Translation: CASSFTGVITEAFF.

V is TRBV5-4 and J is TRBJ1-2; 8 bases line up with TRBD1. This CDR3 has 13 residues. V shed 0 bases, J shed 6 bases, and the junction held 1 base outside the gene matches. Germline CDR1 reads SGHNT; CDR2 reads YYREEE (reference sequence). The CDR3 loop is CASSLDRGDGYTF. CDR3 DNA: TGTGCCAGCAGCTTGGACAGGGGGGATGGCTACACCTTC.

The V gene is TRBV7-2, the J gene TRBJ2-3; D is undetermined. V lost 1 base and J lost 2, with 7 bases in between. CDR3 size: 14 residues. Germline V CDR1 and CDR2: SGHTA, FQGNSA. The chain's CDR3 is CASSLVGNTDTQYF. DNA for the CDR3: TGTGCCAGCAGCTTAGTAGGGAACACAGATACGCAGTATTTT.

The gene calls are TRBV7-8 and TRBJ2-1, with 13 bases fitting TRBD2. Unmatched junction bases numbered 7, after V lost 5 bases and J lost 9 bases. This CDR3 has 15 amino acids. Germline values: CDR1 SGHVS, CDR2 FQNEAQ. The CDR3 nucleotides are TGTGCCAGCAGCCCCGGGACTAGCGGGGAGGGTGAGCAGTTCTTC. It specifies CASSPGTSGEGEQFF.

The chain combines TRBV7-3 with TRBJ2-3; TRBD1 aligns across 9 bases. This CDR3 contains 18 residues. CDR1 is SGHTA and CDR2 is FQGTGA in the germline V gene. J gave up 1 base and V 0 bases, and 8 bases lay outside the gene matches. The CDR3 coding sequence is TGTGCCAGCAGCTTAACGGGGTCTGGGACAGGGCGCACAGATACGCAGTATTTT. Its translation: CASSLTGSGTGRTDTQYF.

This chain connects TRBV4-1 to TRBJ2-5, with TRBD2 matching over 10 bases. Germline V gives CDR1 MGHRA, CDR2 YSYEKL. The CDR3 is made up of 18 amino acids. With V trimmed by 4 bases and J by 4 bases, 15 bases remained unmatched. This CDR3 reads CASSLLAGANPRGETQYF. DNA for the CDR3: TGCGCCAGCAGCCTTCTAGCGGGGGCGAACCCGAGGGGAGAGACCCAGTACTTC.

J is TRBJ2-7 and V is TRBV6-6; 7 positions agree with TRBD1. The CDR3 runs to 15 residues. With V trimmed by 0 bases and J by 3 bases, 5 bases remained unmatched. CDR1 and CDR2 (germline): MNHNY, SVGAGI (reference sequence). CDR3 residues: CASSYSPGQIYEQYF. In DNA, the CDR3 is TGTGCCAGCAGTTACTCCCCGGGACAGATCTACGAGCAGTACTTC.

This clone was observed a single time. This chain links TRBV7-3 with TRBJ1-2; D is perhaps TRBD1 (5 bases). V lost 4 bases, J lost 4 bases, and 16 bases lay in between. CDR3 length: 15 residues. Germline assignment: CDR1 SGHTA and CDR2 FQGTGA. The chain's CDR3 is CASSSKGQASYGYTF. DNA of the CDR3: TGTGCCAGCAGCTCTAAGGGGCAAGCAAGCTATGGCTACACCTTC. Variable domain in full (rest from reference TRBV7-3 and TRBJ1-2): GAGVSQTPSNKVTEKGKYVELRCDPISGHTALYWYRQSLGQGPEFLIYFQGTGAADDSGLPNDRFFAVRPEGSVSTLKIQRTERGDSAVYLCASSSKGQASYGYTFGSGTRLTVV.

The chain uses TRBV5-1 and TRBJ1-2; D gene uncertain. Deletions cut 0 bases from V and 8 bases from J, with 17 bases between. This CDR3 is built from 15 residues. Germline CDR1 reads SGHRS; CDR2 reads YFSETQ. The CDR3 here is CASSLERPEAVGYTF. Here the CDR3 DNA reads TGCGCCAGCAGCTTGGAGAGGCCCGAGGCAGTAGGCTACACCTTC.

This clone was seen a few times. The V and J genes are TRBV19 and TRBJ2-2; D unclear. The CDR3 spans 15 residues. Germline loops: CDR1 LNHDA, CDR2 SQIVND (reference sequence). V lost 5 bases to trimming and J lost 6 bases, with 16 bases between them. CDR3 amino acids: CASSAYSAEAGELFF. DNA of the CDR3: TGTGCCAGTAGTGCCTACAGCGCGGAAGCCGGGGAGCTGTTTTTT.

The chain joins TRBV28 to TRBJ1-4; 8 bases are a match to TRBD1. After removal of 2 bases from V and 7 bases from J, the junction contained 6 bases not matched to a gene. Germline V gene lookup returns CDR1 MDHEN and CDR2 SYDVKM. There are 15 residues in the CDR3. CDR3 residues: CASSLPGQVSEKLFF. In DNA, the CDR3 is TGTGCCAGCAGTTTACCGGGACAGGTGAGTGAAAAACTGTTTTTT.

The chain combines TRBV9 with TRBJ2-7, with D perhaps matching TRBD2 (5 bases). From germline, CDR1 is SGDLS and CDR2 YYNGEE. The CDR3 is 12 amino acids. V was trimmed by 4 bases and J by 2 bases, leaving 7 bases between them. CDR3 nucleotide sequence: TGTGCCAGCAGCCCCGGGACCTACGAGCAGTACTTC. Translation: CASSPGTYEQYF. The full variable domain, rest sourced from reference TRBV9 and TRBJ2-7, is DSGVTQTPKHLITATGQRVTLRCSPRSGDLSVYWYQQSLDQGLQFLIQYYNGEERAKGNILERFSAQQFPDLHSELNLSSLELGDSALYFCASSPGTYEQYFGPGTRLTVT.

V gene TRBV5-4 combines with J gene TRBJ2-1; TRBD2 matches 10 bases. Losses at the gene ends were 4 bases for V and 1 base for J; bases not matched to a gene: 8. Germline CDR1 and CDR2: SGHNT and YYREEE (reference sequence). The CDR3 sequence is 17 residues long. This CDR3 is CASSPAAGGFSYNEQFF. CDR3 nucleotide sequence: TGTGCCAGCAGCCCCGCAGCGGGGGGGTTTTCCTACAATGAGCAGTTCTTC. The complete variable domain, with remaining parts taken from reference TRBV5-4 and TRBJ2-1, reads ETGVTQSPTHLIKTRGQQVTLRCSSQSGHNTVSWYQQALGQGPQFIFQYYREEENGRGNFPPRFSGLQFPNYSSELNVNALELDDSALYLCASSPAAGGFSYNEQFFGPGTRLTVL.

The chain combines TRBV6-6 with TRBJ1-6, with 7 bases that match TRBD1. Germline V lookup: CDR1 MNHNY, CDR2 SVGAGI (reference sequence). This CDR3 is built from 15 residues. V lost 6 bases, J lost 5 bases, and 7 bases stayed unmatched. The CDR3 is CASRPGQQNNSPLHF. The CDR3 DNA reads TGTGCCAGCAGGCCGGGACAGCAGAATAATTCACCCCTCCACTTT.

The J gene is TRBJ1-1, the V gene TRBV6-1; D is unclear. This CDR3 has 12 amino acids. Germline assignment: CDR1 MNHNS and CDR2 SASEGT. With 8 bases removed from V and 8 bases from J, the gap between germline ends came to 15 bases. CDR3 sequence: CASVRPPLEAFF. For the CDR3, the DNA is TGTGCCAGCGTCAGGCCACCCCTGGAAGCTTTCTTT.

The V and J genes are TRBV27 and TRBJ2-3; no definite D call. This CDR3 comprises 11 residues. Trimming shortened V by 3 bases and J by 6 bases, and 4 bases separated the two germline ends. CDR1 and CDR2 from the germline V gene are MNHEY and SMNVEV (reference sequence). The CDR3 here is CASSFLDTQYF. The CDR3 DNA sequence: TGTGCCAGCAGTTTTTTGGATACGCAGTATTTT.

The chain combines TRBV10-3 with TRBJ1-2; 12 bases are shared with TRBD1. The CDR3 totals 15 residues. Germline V CDR1 and CDR2: ENHRY, SYGVKD. Trimming at V came to 7 bases and at J to 6 bases, leaving 9 bases not matched to a gene. CDR3 sequence: CAINTGTGGSHGYTF. The CDR3 region has the DNA TGTGCCATCAATACCGGGACAGGGGGCTCTCATGGCTACACCTTC.

The CDR3 sequence is CASSFQPGPLQPQHF. For the CDR3, the DNA is TGTGCCAGCAGCTTCCAACCGGGTCCATTACAGCCCCAGCATTTT. The chain recombines TRBV5-8 with TRBJ1-5; D not certain. CDR1 and CDR2 (germline): SGHTS, YDEGEE. The length of the CDR3 is 15 residues. V was cut by 2 bases and J by 7 bases, with 16 bases left in between.

This clone came up a few times. The chain is built from TRBV7-9 and TRBJ2-7, with D possibly being TRBD1 or TRBD2 (6 bases each). V shed 4 bases and J shed 3 bases, with 19 bases lying between them. This CDR3 is 16 amino acids long. Germline V CDR1 and CDR2: SEHNR, FQNEAQ (reference sequence). The CDR3 sequence is CASSSARSRGGYEQYF. CDR3 DNA sequence: TGTGCCAGCAGCTCCGCCAGATCCAGGGGAGGCTACGAGCAGTACTTC. Full variable domain (rest looked up from reference TRBV7-9 and TRBJ2-7): DTGVSQNPRHKITKRGQNVTFRCDPISEHNRLYWYRQTLGQGPEFLTYFQNEAQLEKSRLLSDRFSAERPKGSFSTLEIQRTEQGDSAMYLCASSSARSRGGYEQYFGPGTRLTVT.